What follows are 13 T cell receptor beta chains derived from one specimen sequenced in a study of shared T cell receptors in the human thymus. TCRdb keeps only in-frame clones here, not all; method: immunoSEQ multiplex PCR. The sample has roughly 660,000 clones; 88% are singletons. This sample was shared with a second study, whose subject was human thymus T cells.

Sequenced material: thymocytes. The source of these receptors is a boy under three years old with a congenital heart defect.

The chain is built from TRBV4-1 and TRBJ2-3; 10 positions agree with TRBD1. V lost 2 bases and J lost 1; bases outside the gene matches: 9. Germline CDR1 MGHRA, CDR2 YSYEKL. This CDR3 has 18 amino acids. The CDR3 bases are TGCGCCAGCAGCCAAAGGTTCCTAGGACAGGGGGGCACAGATACGCAGTATTTT. Translated: CASSQRFLGQGGTDTQYF.

This chain connects TRBV5-5 to TRBJ2-2, with D possibly TRBD2 on 6 matching bases. The germline V and J ends were trimmed by 5 bases and 6 bases, with 14 bases remaining between them. CDR1 SGHKS and CDR2 YYEKEE come from the germline V gene (reference sequence). The CDR3 has 14 residues. The CDR3 DNA reads TGTGCCAGCAGTACTCCTGGGGAGGCCGGGGAGCTGTTTTTT. Encoded protein: CASSTPGEAGELFF.

This CDR3 is CSVGLVTSGSQETQYF. CDR3 nucleotides: TGCAGCGTTGGGCTGGTAACTAGCGGGAGTCAAGAGACCCAGTACTTC. The chain carries TRBV29-1 and TRBJ2-5, with 11 bases identical to TRBD2. V shed 4 bases and J 2 bases; nucleotides not matched to a gene: 9. The CDR3 sequence is 16 residues long. In germline, CDR1 is SQVTM, CDR2 ANQGSEA.

Only one count was recorded for this clone. The chain employs TRBV10-1 and TRBJ2-7; TRBD1 matches 8 bases. CDR1 is WNHNN, CDR2 SYGVQD, per germline (reference sequence). J was trimmed by 2 bases and V by 0 bases; bases with no gene match: 15. The CDR3 runs to 19 residues. The CDR3 DNA is TGCGCCAGCAGTGAGTCGACCCAGGGGGCTCATCGGAGGGCCTACGAGCAGTACTTC. Translated: CASSESTQGAHRRAYEQYF.

This clone was seen just once. V gene TRBV7-4 combines with J gene TRBJ1-2; D is possibly TRBD1 (5 bases). V was cut by 5 bases and J by 2 bases, with 24 bases left in between. The CDR3 sequence is 18 residues long. The V gene's germline CDR1 is SGHVT and CDR2 SQSDAQ. The CDR3 here is CASSPQVGGISGNYGYTF. The CDR3 DNA is TGTGCCAGCAGCCCCCAGGTGGGGGGGATTAGCGGAAACTATGGCTACACCTTC.

The rearrangement links TRBV19 to TRBJ2-1, with 13 bases fitting TRBD2. V trimming: 4 bases; J trimming: 9 bases; junction bases outside the gene matches: 6. Germline V gene sequence: CDR1 LNHDA, CDR2 SQIVND (reference sequence). This CDR3 has 15 residues. The CDR3 here is CASSTTSGRASEQFF. The CDR3 DNA follows: TGTGCCAGTAGTACTACTAGCGGGAGGGCCTCTGAGCAGTTCTTC.

The chain combines TRBV28 with TRBJ2-3, with D possibly matching TRBD2 (7 bases). This CDR3 has 16 amino acids. Looked up from germline, CDR1 is MDHEN and CDR2 is SYDVKM. The ends were cut back, 6 bases at V and 2 bases at J, with 18 bases in the middle. CDR3 in amino acids: CASRSGGRVDTDTQYF. The CDR3 DNA follows: TGTGCCAGCAGGTCCGGGGGGCGCGTGGACACAGATACGCAGTATTTT.

CDR3 amino acids: CASSLAEGQGCYEQYF. CDR3 DNA: TGTGCCAGCAGCTTGGCAGAGGGACAGGGGTGCTACGAGCAGTACTTC. The V and J genes are TRBV5-4 and TRBJ2-7; 10 bases are shared with TRBD1. Germline V gene sequence: CDR1 SGHNT, CDR2 YYREEE (reference sequence). Trimming at V came to 0 bases and at J to 3 bases, leaving 6 bases not matched to a gene. The CDR3 contains 16 residues.

The chain joins TRBV27 to TRBJ2-1, with 9 positions matching TRBD2. Germline values: CDR1 MNHEY, CDR2 SMNVEV (reference sequence). The V gene end was trimmed by 1 base and the J gene end by 8 bases; junction bases not matched to a gene: 3. The CDR3 runs 14 residues. CDR3 sequence: CASSLCGRGDEQFF. The CDR3 DNA is TGTGCCAGCAGTTTATGCGGGAGGGGGGATGAGCAGTTCTTC.

The chain carries TRBV14 and TRBJ2-3; weak D call: TRBD2 (5 bases). V gave up 7 bases and J gave up 5 bases, with 25 bases separating them. Germline assignment: CDR1 SGHDN and CDR2 FVKESK. The CDR3 is 17 amino acids. CDR3 region: CASTPKRTGRYEDTQYF. For the CDR3, the DNA is TGTGCCAGCACCCCCAAGCGGACCGGGCGGTATGAAGATACGCAGTATTTT.

The chain carries TRBV19 and TRBJ2-7, with 8 bases lining up with TRBD1. The J segment lost 1 base and the V segment lost 3 bases, leaving 8 bases of the junction unmatched. Germline CDR1 reads LNHDA; CDR2 reads SQIVND (reference sequence). This CDR3 is built from 16 residues. The CDR3 loop is CASSISGQGGSYEQYF. Here the CDR3 DNA reads TGTGCCAGTAGTATTAGCGGACAGGGTGGGTCCTACGAGCAGTACTTC.

The chain combines TRBV7-9 with TRBJ2-5, with TRBD2 matching over 9 bases. The germline gives CDR1 SEHNR, CDR2 FQNEAQ (reference sequence). J was trimmed by 0 bases and V by 5 bases; bases with no gene match: 7. This CDR3 is built from 16 residues. The CDR3 DNA is TGTGCCAGCAGCCCCCGGACTAGCGAGTACCAAGAGACCCAGTACTTC. It translates to CASSPRTSEYQETQYF.

This chain links TRBV28 with TRBJ2-1, with TRBD2 matching over 8 bases. Per germline, CDR1 MDHEN and CDR2 SYDVKM. The CDR3 runs to 15 residues. V gave up 3 bases and J gave up 7 bases; unmatched junction bases: 8. The CDR3 DNA sequence: TGTGCCAGCAGTTTTTCGGGAGGGCCGGAAAATGAGCAGTTCTTC. Protein product: CASSFSGGPENEQFF.